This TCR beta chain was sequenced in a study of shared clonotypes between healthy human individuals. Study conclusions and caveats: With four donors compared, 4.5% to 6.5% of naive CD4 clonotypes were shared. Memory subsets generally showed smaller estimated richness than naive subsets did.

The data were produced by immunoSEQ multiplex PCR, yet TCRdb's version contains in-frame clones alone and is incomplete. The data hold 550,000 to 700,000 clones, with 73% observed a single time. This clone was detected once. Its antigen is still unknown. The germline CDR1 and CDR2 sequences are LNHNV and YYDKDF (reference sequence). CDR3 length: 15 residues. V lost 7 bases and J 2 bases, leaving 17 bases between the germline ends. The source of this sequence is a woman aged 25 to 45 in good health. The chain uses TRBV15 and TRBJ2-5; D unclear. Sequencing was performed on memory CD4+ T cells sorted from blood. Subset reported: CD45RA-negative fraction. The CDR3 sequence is CATTPDGNVQETQYF. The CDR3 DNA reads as TGTGCCACCACCCCGGACGGTAACGTTCAAGAGACCCAGTACTTC.